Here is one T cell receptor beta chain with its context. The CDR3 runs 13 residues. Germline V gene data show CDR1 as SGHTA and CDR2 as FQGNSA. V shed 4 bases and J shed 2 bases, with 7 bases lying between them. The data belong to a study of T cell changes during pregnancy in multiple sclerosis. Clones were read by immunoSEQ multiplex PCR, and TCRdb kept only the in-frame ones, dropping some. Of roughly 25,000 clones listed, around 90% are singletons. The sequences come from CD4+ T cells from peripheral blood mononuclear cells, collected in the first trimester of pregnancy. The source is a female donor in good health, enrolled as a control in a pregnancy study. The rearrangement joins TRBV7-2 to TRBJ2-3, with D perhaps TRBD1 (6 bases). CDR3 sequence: CASSSGDTDTQYF. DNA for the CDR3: TGTGCCAGCAGCTCAGGGGACACAGATACGCAGTATTTT. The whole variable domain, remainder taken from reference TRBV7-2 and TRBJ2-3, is GAGVSQSPSNKVTEKGKDVELRCDPISGHTALYWYRQSLGQGLEFLIYFQGNSAPDKSGLPSDRFSAERTGGSVSTLTIQRTQQEDSAVYLCASSSGDTDTQYFGPGTRLTVL.